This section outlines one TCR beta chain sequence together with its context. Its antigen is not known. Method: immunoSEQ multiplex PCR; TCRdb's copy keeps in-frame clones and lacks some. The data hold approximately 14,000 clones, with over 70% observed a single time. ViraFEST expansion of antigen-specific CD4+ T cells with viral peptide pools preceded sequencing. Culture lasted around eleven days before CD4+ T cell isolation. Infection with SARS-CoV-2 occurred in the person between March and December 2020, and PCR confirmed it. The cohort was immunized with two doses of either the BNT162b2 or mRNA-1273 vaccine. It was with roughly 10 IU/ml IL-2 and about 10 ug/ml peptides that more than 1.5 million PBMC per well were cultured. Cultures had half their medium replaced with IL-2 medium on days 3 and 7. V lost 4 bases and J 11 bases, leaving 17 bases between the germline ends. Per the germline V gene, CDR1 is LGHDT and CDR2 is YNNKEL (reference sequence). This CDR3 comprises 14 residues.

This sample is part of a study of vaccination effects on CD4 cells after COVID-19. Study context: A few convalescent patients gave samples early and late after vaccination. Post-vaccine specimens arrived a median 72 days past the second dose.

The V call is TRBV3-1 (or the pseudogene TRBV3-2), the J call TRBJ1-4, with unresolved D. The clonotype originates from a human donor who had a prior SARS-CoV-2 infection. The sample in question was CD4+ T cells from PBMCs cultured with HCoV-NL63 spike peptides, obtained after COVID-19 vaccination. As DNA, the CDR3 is TGTGCCAGCAGCCGAAAAGAAAAAGGCCCGAAACTGTTTTTT. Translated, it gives CASSRKEKGPKLFF.